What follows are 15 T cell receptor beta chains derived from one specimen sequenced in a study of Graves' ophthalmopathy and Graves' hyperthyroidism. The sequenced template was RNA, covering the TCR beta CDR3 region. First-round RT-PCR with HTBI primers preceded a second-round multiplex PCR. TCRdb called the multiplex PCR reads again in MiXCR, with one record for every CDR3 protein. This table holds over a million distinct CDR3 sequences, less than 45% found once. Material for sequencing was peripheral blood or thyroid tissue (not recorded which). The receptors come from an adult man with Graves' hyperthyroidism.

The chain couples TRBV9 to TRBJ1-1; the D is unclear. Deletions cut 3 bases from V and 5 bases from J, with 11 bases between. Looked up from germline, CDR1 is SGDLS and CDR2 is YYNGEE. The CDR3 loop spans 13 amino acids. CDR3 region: CASSATVQTEAFF. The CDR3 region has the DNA TGTGCCAGCAGCGCCACCGTCCAAACTGAAGCTTTCTTT. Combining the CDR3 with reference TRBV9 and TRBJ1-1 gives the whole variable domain DSGVTQTPKHLITATGQRVTLRCSPRSGDLSVYWYQQSLDQGLQFLIQYYNGEERAKGNILERFSAQQFPDLHSELNLSSLELGDSALYFCASSATVQTEAFFGQGTRLTVV.

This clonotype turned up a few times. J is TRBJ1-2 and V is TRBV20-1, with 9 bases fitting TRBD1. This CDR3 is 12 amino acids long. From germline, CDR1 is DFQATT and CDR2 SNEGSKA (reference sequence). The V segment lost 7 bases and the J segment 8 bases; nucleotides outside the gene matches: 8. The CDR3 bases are TGCAGTGTTTTAGACAGGGGGAACGGCTACACCTTC. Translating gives CSVLDRGNGYTF.

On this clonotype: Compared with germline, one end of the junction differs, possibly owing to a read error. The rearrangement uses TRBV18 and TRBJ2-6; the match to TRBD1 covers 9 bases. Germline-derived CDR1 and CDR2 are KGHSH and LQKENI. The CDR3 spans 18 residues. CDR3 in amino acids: CASTPLGQGHSGANVLTF. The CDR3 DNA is TGTGCCAGCACACCTTTGGGACAGGGCCACTCTGGGGCCAACGTCCTGACTTTC.

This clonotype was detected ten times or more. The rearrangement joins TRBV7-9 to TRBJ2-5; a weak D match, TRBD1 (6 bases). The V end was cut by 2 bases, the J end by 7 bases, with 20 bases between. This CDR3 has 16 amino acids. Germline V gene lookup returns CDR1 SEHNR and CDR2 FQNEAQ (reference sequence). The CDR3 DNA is TGTGCCAGCAGCTTATTTGGCAGGGGCGGCTCCGGGACCCAGTACTTC. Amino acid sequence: CASSLFGRGGSGTQYF.

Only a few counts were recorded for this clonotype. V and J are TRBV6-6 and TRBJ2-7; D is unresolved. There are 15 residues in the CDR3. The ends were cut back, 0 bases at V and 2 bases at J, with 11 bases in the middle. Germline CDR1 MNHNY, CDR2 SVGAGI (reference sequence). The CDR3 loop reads CASSYSSMSAYEQYF. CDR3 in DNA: TGTGCCAGCAGTTACTCGAGTATGTCAGCCTACGAGCAGTACTTC.

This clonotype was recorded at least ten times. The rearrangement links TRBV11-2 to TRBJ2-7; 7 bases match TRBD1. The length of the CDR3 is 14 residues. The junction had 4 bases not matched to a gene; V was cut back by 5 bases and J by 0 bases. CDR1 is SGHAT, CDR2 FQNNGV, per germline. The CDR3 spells CASSRDRASYEQYF. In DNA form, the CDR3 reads TGTGCCAGCAGCCGTGACAGGGCCTCCTACGAGCAGTACTTC.

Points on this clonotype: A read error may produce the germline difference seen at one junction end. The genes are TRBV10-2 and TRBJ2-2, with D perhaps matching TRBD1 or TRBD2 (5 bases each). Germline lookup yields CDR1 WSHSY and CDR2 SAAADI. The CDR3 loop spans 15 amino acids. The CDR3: CASKKDDPGRGELFF. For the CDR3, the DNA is TGTGCCAGCAAAAAAGACGACCCGGGACGTGGGGAGCTGTTTTTT.

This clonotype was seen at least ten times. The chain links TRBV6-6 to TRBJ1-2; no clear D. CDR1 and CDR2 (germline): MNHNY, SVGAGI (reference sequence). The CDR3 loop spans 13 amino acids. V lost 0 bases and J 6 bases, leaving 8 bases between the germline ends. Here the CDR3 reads CASSYSMRDGYTF. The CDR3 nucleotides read TGTGCCAGCAGTTACTCTATGCGGGATGGCTACACCTTC.

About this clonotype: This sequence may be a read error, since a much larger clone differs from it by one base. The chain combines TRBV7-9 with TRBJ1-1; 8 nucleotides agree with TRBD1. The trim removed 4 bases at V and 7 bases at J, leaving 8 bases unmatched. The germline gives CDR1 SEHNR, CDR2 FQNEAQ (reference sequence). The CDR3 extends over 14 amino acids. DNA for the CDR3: TGTGCCAGCAGCTACAGAGCAGGGGGCGGTGAAGCTTTCTTT. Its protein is CASSYRAGGGEAFF.

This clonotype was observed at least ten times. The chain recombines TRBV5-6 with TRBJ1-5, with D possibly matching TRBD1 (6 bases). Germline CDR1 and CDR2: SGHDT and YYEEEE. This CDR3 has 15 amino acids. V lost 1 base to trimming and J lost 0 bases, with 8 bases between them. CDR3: CASSLQGSSNQPQHF. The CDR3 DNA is TGTGCCAGCAGCTTGCAGGGGAGTAGCAATCAGCCCCAGCATTTT.

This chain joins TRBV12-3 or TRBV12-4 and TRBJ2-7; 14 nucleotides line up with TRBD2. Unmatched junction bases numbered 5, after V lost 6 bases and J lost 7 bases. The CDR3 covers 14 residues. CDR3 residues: CASRRLAGGEEQYF. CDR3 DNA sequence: TGTGCCAGCAGGAGACTAGCGGGAGGGGAAGAGCAGTACTTC.

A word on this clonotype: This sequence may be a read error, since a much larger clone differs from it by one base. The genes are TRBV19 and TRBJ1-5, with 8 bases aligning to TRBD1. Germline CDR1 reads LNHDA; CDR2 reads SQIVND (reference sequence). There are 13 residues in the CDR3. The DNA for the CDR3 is TGTGCCAGCCACAGGGGGGGGCATCAGCCCCGGCATTTT. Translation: CASHRGGHQPRHF.

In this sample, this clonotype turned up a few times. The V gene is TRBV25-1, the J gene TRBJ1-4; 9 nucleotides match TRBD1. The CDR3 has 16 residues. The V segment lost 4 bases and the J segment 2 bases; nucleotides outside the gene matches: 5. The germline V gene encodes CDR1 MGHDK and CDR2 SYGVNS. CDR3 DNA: TGTGCCAGCAGTGCTAAAGGGACAGGGACTAATGAAAAACTGTTTTTT. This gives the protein CASSAKGTGTNEKLFF.

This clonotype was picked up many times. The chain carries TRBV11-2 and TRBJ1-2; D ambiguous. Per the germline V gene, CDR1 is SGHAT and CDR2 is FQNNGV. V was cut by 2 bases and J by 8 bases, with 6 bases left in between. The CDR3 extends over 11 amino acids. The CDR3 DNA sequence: TGTGCCAGCAGCTTATCGGAAGGCTACACCTTC. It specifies CASSLSEGYTF.

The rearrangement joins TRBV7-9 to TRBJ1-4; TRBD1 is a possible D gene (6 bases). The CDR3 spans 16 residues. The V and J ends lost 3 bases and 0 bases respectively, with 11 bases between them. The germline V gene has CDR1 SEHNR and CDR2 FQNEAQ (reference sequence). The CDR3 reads CASSLGQGSTNEKLFF. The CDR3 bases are TGTGCCAGCAGCTTGGGGCAGGGGTCAACTAATGAAAAACTGTTTTTT.